Each of the 29 T cell receptor beta chains below was sequenced from the same sample in a study of blood T cells in healthy people across ages. A sample-barcoded 5' primer and a J-beta primer mix were used in a second PCR of about 7 to 12 cycles. MiXCR, run by TCRdb on the 5' RACE reads, gives a single entry per CDR3 protein. The data contain around 1,000,000 distinct CDR3 sequences, around two fifths of them singletons. Sequencing was done on a sample of blood. These receptors all stem from a man between 18 and 35 years old in good health.

The chain couples TRBV12-3 or TRBV12-4 to TRBJ2-2; 12 bases are shared with TRBD1. The V and J ends lost 5 bases and 6 bases, in that order; junction bases with no gene match: 4. This CDR3 is built from 15 residues. In nucleotides, the CDR3 is TGTGCCAGCAGTGGAGGGACAGGGGGCCCCGGGGAGCTGTTTTTT. This sequence encodes CASSGGTGGPGELFF.

This clonotype has just a few counts. CDR3 loop: CATSKKNRDEQFF. The CDR3 DNA follows: TGTGCCACCTCAAAGAAGAATCGGGATGAGCAGTTCTTC. The chain joins TRBV24-1 to TRBJ2-1; D call uncertain. The length of the CDR3 is 13 residues. Germline CDR1 reads KGHDR; CDR2 reads SFDVKD. V was trimmed by 9 bases and J by 8 bases, leaving 16 bases between them.

This chain joins TRBV2 and TRBJ1-2; D is undetermined. CDR3 size: 12 residues. V lost 9 bases, J lost 7 bases, and 15 bases lay in between. Looked up from germline, CDR1 is SNHLY and CDR2 is FYNNEI. In nucleotides, the CDR3 is TGTGCCAGGCTTAAGGGTTCCCTTGGCTACACCTTC. It yields the protein CARLKGSLGYTF.

The chain uses TRBV2 and TRBJ2-4; D is possibly TRBD1 (5 bases). V dropped 6 bases and J dropped 8 bases, with 11 bases sitting between them. The CDR3 loop spans 12 amino acids. Germline V lookup: CDR1 SNHLY, CDR2 FYNNEI. CDR3 region: CASRSGLDIQYF. The CDR3 DNA is TGTGCCAGCAGATCAGGGCTGGACATTCAGTACTTC.

This chain joins TRBV29-1 and TRBJ1-2; D is uncertain. Between the trimmed V and J ends, which lost 5 bases and 0 bases, there was a span of 16 bases. The CDR3 loop spans 15 amino acids. Germline lookup yields CDR1 SQVTM and CDR2 ANQGSEA. CDR3 sequence reads: CSVRVGSAANYGYTF. The CDR3 DNA follows: TGCAGCGTTAGGGTGGGATCCGCCGCTAACTATGGCTACACCTTC.

J is TRBJ1-2 and V is TRBV7-2; no clear D gene. Trimming took off 1 base at V and 3 bases at J, with 9 bases between the two ends. In germline, CDR1 is SGHTA, CDR2 FQGNSA. There are 14 residues in the CDR3. This CDR3 reads CASSLGVTDYGYTF. The CDR3 DNA reads TGTGCCAGCAGCTTAGGGGTGACGGACTATGGCTACACCTTC.

The chain combines TRBV7-2 with TRBJ2-5, with TRBD1 matching 7 bases. The CDR3 spans 15 residues. Trimming cost V 5 bases and J 11 bases; bases outside gene matches: 17. Germline assignment: CDR1 SGHTA and CDR2 FQGNSA. The CDR3 coding sequence is TGTGCCAGCAGCCCCGGGACAGATGTCTACAATGAGCAGTACTTC. Its protein product is CASSPGTDVYNEQYF.

This clonotype was counted only a few times. J is TRBJ2-3 and V is TRBV7-2, with unresolved D. The V and J ends lost 2 bases and 0 bases respectively, with 9 bases between them. CDR1 and CDR2 (germline): SGHTA, FQGNSA. This CDR3 has 15 amino acids. The CDR3 sequence: CASSLYPRSTDTQYF. The CDR3 bases are TGTGCCAGCAGCTTATACCCACGGAGCACAGATACGCAGTATTTT.

This clonotype was counted a few times. This chain joins TRBV3-1 and TRBJ1-2, with D unresolved. Germline values: CDR1 LGHDT, CDR2 YNNKEL (reference sequence). The V end was cut by 2 bases, the J end by 5 bases, with 9 bases between. The CDR3 is made up of 13 amino acids. The CDR3, as DNA: TGTGCCAGCAGCCAAAGCGCAGCTTATGGCTACACCTTC. It specifies CASSQSAAYGYTF.

The chain is built from TRBV7-2 and TRBJ1-5, with 8 bases identical to TRBD1. This CDR3 has 17 amino acids. The V segment lost 6 bases and the J segment 3 bases; nucleotides outside the gene matches: 13. Germline lookup yields CDR1 SGHTA and CDR2 FQGNSA. The CDR3: CASSLAFYRGANQPQHF. CDR3 DNA: TGTGCCAGCAGTTTGGCCTTTTACAGGGGGGCCAATCAGCCCCAGCATTTT.

This clonotype was seen a handful of times. The chain joins TRBV25-1 to TRBJ2-3; D is ambiguous. CDR1 is MGHDK and CDR2 is SYGVNS in the germline V gene. The CDR3 is 15 residues long. Trimming took off 2 bases at V and 3 bases at J, with 12 bases between the two ends. Here the CDR3 DNA reads TGTGCCAGCAGTGAAATGGGTCAACCGACAGATACGCAGTATTTT. Amino acids: CASSEMGQPTDTQYF.

V usage is TRBV15 and J usage is TRBJ1-2; D is unresolved. V was cut by 5 bases and J by 1 base, with 17 bases left in between. This CDR3 has 16 amino acids. The germline V gene encodes CDR1 LNHNV and CDR2 YYDKDF (reference sequence). The CDR3, as DNA: TGTGCCACCAGCCCGCCTAAGAACACCTTTAACTATGGCTACACCTTC. Translation: CATSPPKNTFNYGYTF.

This chain uses TRBV5-1 with TRBJ2-7; 7 nucleotides match TRBD1. From germline, CDR1 is SGHRS and CDR2 YFSETQ. The CDR3 loop spans 15 amino acids. V gave up 1 base and J gave up 2 bases; unmatched junction bases: 6. CDR3 protein: CASSLFGTETYEQYF. CDR3 DNA: TGCGCCAGCAGCTTGTTTGGGACAGAAACCTACGAGCAGTACTTC.

V is TRBV7-9 and J is TRBJ1-6; D unclear. The V gene's germline CDR1 is SEHNR and CDR2 FQNEAQ (reference sequence). There are 16 residues in the CDR3. Trimming pared 6 bases from V and 7 bases from J, leaving 19 bases between. Here the CDR3 reads CASSLIPSQHNSPLHF. DNA of the CDR3: TGTGCCAGCAGTTTAATCCCCAGCCAACACAATTCACCCCTCCACTTT. The variable domain in full, completed from reference TRBV7-9 and TRBJ1-6, reads DTGVSQNPRHKITKRGQNVTFRCDPISEHNRLYWYRQTLGQGPEFLTYFQNEAQLEKSRLLSDRFSAERPKGSFSTLEIQRTEQGDSAMYLCASSLIPSQHNSPLHFGNGTRLTVT.

V gene TRBV12-3 or TRBV12-4 combines with J gene TRBJ1-5, with 12 bases aligning to TRBD1. J lost 6 bases, V lost 8 bases, and 11 bases had no gene match. The CDR3 consists of 16 residues. The CDR3 loop reads CASRGQGALSGQPQHF. In DNA, the CDR3 is TGTGCCAGCCGGGGACAGGGGGCTCTATCAGGTCAGCCCCAGCATTTT.

This clonotype appeared a few times. As DNA, the CDR3 is TGTGCCAGTGGAAGGTCCTATAATTCACCCCTCCACTTT. It encodes CASGRSYNSPLHF. V usage is TRBV28 and J usage is TRBJ1-6; no reliable D call. This CDR3 comprises 13 residues. Germline values: CDR1 MDHEN, CDR2 SYDVKM. With 9 bases removed from V and 1 base from J, the gap between germline ends came to 7 bases. Filled out from reference TRBV28 and TRBJ1-6, the complete variable domain reads DVKVTQSSRYLVKRTGEKVFLECVQDMDHENMFWYRQDPGLGLRLIYFSYDVKMKEKGDIPEGYSVSREKKERFSLILESASTNQTSMYLCASGRSYNSPLHFGNGTRLTVT.

Only a few counts were recorded for this clonotype. V usage is TRBV28 and J usage is TRBJ2-4; D not resolved. Trimming left V 5 bases short and J 4 bases short, with 21 bases between. The CDR3 is made up of 17 amino acids. Germline CDR1 and CDR2: MDHEN and SYDVKM. The CDR3: CASSPPLGPPRKNIQYF. CDR3 coding DNA: TGTGCCAGCAGTCCCCCATTGGGTCCCCCACGAAAAAACATTCAGTACTTC.

The rearrangement links TRBV12-3 or TRBV12-4 to TRBJ1-1; 7 nucleotides match TRBD1. The CDR3 is made up of 16 amino acids. Trimming took 5 bases from V and 1 from J; bases not matched to a gene: 10. For the CDR3, the DNA is TGTGCCAGCAGTCCCCGACAGGGCTGGGAGAACACTGAAGCTTTCTTT. As protein: CASSPRQGWENTEAFF.

This clonotype was observed a handful of times. The J gene is TRBJ2-3, the V gene TRBV27; TRBD2 matches at 9 bases. The CDR3 is 17 amino acids. After removal of 3 bases from V and 3 bases from J, the junction contained 10 bases not matched to a gene. Germline V gene data show CDR1 as MNHEY and CDR2 as SMNVEV (reference sequence). The CDR3: CASSFTAPSGGTDTQYF. The CDR3 DNA sequence: TGTGCCAGCAGTTTCACCGCTCCAAGCGGGGGGACAGATACGCAGTATTTT.

This chain uses TRBV3-1 with TRBJ2-2, with a tentative D call TRBD2 (6 bases). The CDR3 is 17 amino acids. Germline-derived CDR1 and CDR2 are LGHDT and YNNKEL (reference sequence). The germline V and J ends were trimmed by 0 bases and 1 base, with 12 bases remaining between them. CDR3 nucleotide sequence: TGTGCCAGCAGCCAAGATAAAAGGGGACTGAACACCGGGGAGCTGTTTTTT. Protein: CASSQDKRGLNTGELFF.

The rearrangement uses TRBV2 and TRBJ2-7; 9 bases match TRBD1. Trimming at V came to 7 bases and at J to 7 bases, leaving 17 bases not matched to a gene. CDR1 and CDR2 from the germline V gene are SNHLY and FYNNEI. The CDR3 has 16 amino acids. Here the CDR3 reads CASKRTGAISYNEQYF. CDR3 DNA sequence: TGTGCCAGCAAGAGGACAGGGGCGATCTCCTACAATGAGCAGTACTTC.

As concerns this clonotype: This may arise from a read error, as a much more abundant clone is one base away. The J gene is TRBJ1-5, the V gene TRBV9; D is perhaps TRBD1 (5 bases). This CDR3 has 13 residues. Germline V gives CDR1 SGDLS, CDR2 YYNGEE. CDR3 protein: CASSVAGGQPRHF. In DNA form, the CDR3 reads TGTGCCAGCAGCGTAGCGGGGGGTCAGCCCCGGCATTTT.

This clonotype was detected many times. A read error may account for a junction end that differs from germline. This rearrangement joins TRBV5-1 to TRBJ1-4; no clear D. Looked up from germline, CDR1 is SGHRS and CDR2 is YFSETQ. The CDR3 totals 14 residues. The CDR3 protein is CASSLRATNEKLFF. The CDR3 DNA reads TGTGCCAGCAGCCTAAGAGCAACTAATGAAAAACTGTTTTTT.

This rearrangement joins TRBV29-1 to TRBJ1-1; D gene ambiguous. From germline, CDR1 is SQVTM and CDR2 ANQGSEA. The CDR3 sequence is 11 residues long. The V and J ends lost 4 bases and 10 bases respectively, with 13 bases between them. The CDR3 DNA follows: TGCAGCGTTGTGGAGGGCCCTACAGCTTTCTTT. Its translation: CSVVEGPTAFF.

The sample holds a few counts of this clonotype. The chain joins TRBV12-3 or TRBV12-4 to TRBJ2-3; D tentatively reads TRBD1 or TRBD2 (5 bases each). This CDR3 spans 16 amino acids. Trimming shortened V by 5 bases and J by 2 bases, and 17 bases separated the two germline ends. CDR3 in amino acids: CASSPPGTGYTDTQYF. DNA for the CDR3: TGTGCCAGCAGTCCCCCCGGGACGGGGTACACAGATACGCAGTATTTT.

This clonotype has at least ten counts. V gene TRBV20-1 combines with J gene TRBJ2-4; tentative D call: TRBD1 (5 bases). Trimming cost V 6 bases and J 8 bases, with 17 bases left between them. The CDR3 extends over 13 amino acids. Germline V gives CDR1 DFQATT, CDR2 SNEGSKA (reference sequence). The CDR3 is CSATGPDTYIQYF. The CDR3, as DNA: TGCAGTGCCACCGGGCCGGACACTTACATTCAGTACTTC.

This chain connects TRBV7-2 to TRBJ2-3; 12 bases align to TRBD2. This CDR3 has 17 residues. The V segment lost 1 base and the J segment 2 bases; nucleotides outside the gene matches: 4. The V gene's germline CDR1 is SGHTA and CDR2 FQGNSA. The CDR3 DNA follows: TGTGCCAGCAGCTTAGAACTAGCGGGGGGATCCACAGATACGCAGTATTTT. Protein sequence: CASSLELAGGSTDTQYF.

This clonotype was observed a handful of times. This sequence joins TRBV6-5 and TRBJ2-1, with a tentative D call TRBD2 (6 bases). Germline assignment: CDR1 MNHEY and CDR2 SVGAGI. The CDR3 is 14 residues long. Trimming pared 4 bases from V and 8 bases from J, leaving 15 bases between. The CDR3 nucleotides read TGTGCCAGCAGTTCCCGAGGAGGAGGGTATGAGCAGTTCTTC. Translating it yields CASSSRGGGYEQFF.

This clonotype was observed once. The J gene is TRBJ2-7, the V gene TRBV6-2 or TRBV6-3; D not certain. CDR3 length: 17 amino acids. The germline V gene has CDR1 MNHEY and CDR2 SVGEGT. Between the trimmed V and J ends, which lost 5 bases and 3 bases, there was a span of 23 bases. The CDR3 region is CASSLDYTLGRLYEQYF. CDR3 nucleotides: TGTGCCAGCAGTCTCGATTATACCCTAGGCCGTCTCTACGAGCAGTACTTC.